This T cell receptor beta chain appears in the sequencing data of a study of blood T cell repertoires in COVID-19. In the study overall: Acute and convalescent COVID-19 specimens originated in the United States, Italy and Spain. Sample material is recorded as cDNA or gDNA derived from T cells, B-cell-depleted T cells, or PBMCs.

Grouping used clinical history reported by participants in a survey and questionnaire. Assay: immunoSEQ multiplex PCR; the TCRdb copy retains only in-frame clones and omits some. The sample carries 200,000 to 250,000 clones, 80% recorded once. Trimming cost V 4 bases and J 7 bases; bases outside gene matches: 7. CDR1 and CDR2 from the germline V gene are SQVTM and ANQGSEA. The CDR3 spans 13 residues. The sample comprised PBMCs or T cells enriched from blood (not recorded which). The rearrangement links TRBV29-1 to TRBJ1-1; 9 nucleotides match TRBD1. The sequence was obtained from a woman aged 40 to 50 with acute COVID-19. CDR3 bases: TGCAGCGTTGCAGGGACAGGGTTGCGTGAAGCTTTCTTT. This translates into CSVAGTGLREAFF.